Listed below are T cell receptor beta chains from one sample, sequenced in a study of cytomegalovirus exposure and HLA in healthy donors. Repertoires were generated with immunoSEQ multiplex PCR, while TCRdb's copy carries only in-frame clones and drops some. Among 110,000 or so clones listed, around 73% were seen once. The source material was PBMCs. The receptors here all came from a woman aged 30 to 39 in good health and CMV-seropositive. Each CDR3 is given with its conserved first and last residue.

TRBJ1-2,TRBV7-9,CASSAGTGGYGYTF
TRBJ1-4,TRBV28,CASYRREEEKLFF
TRBJ1-3,TRBV18,CASSPLDKPVSGNTIYF
TRBJ2-6,TRBV18,CASSQAGPGANVLTF
TRBJ1-1,TRBV7-8,CASSSLAGASTEAFF
TRBJ2-5,TRBV4-1,CASSKEVAGEETQYF
TRBJ2-7,TRBV25-1,CASCERRDRGSYEQYF
TRBJ2-2,TRBV10-1,CASSESGGNTGELFF
TRBJ2-5,TRBV5-6,CASSSLRGGGGAGTQYF
TRBJ1-1,TRBV20-1,CSARGDETFF
TRBJ2-7,TRBV5-1,CASSPWTGSTYEQYF
TRBJ1-5,TRBV6-5,CASSYTGTGNQPQHF
TRBJ2-1,TRBV7-8,CASSPGLDSYNEQFF
TRBJ2-1,TRBV5-1,CASSYGTSGRASFEQFF
TRBJ1-1,TRBV7-6,CASSGDVNTEAFF
TRBJ2-7,TRBV5-1,CASSSLGGTGNEQYF
TRBJ2-7,TRBV6-6,CASRDKGQVYYEQYF
TRBJ1-2,TRBV18,CASSPGGQGGYTF
TRBJ1-6,TRBV2,CASSVGNSPLHF
TRBJ1-2,TRBV6-5,CASSHRGLNYGYTF
TRBJ1-1,TRBV7-3,CASSLLGVVNTEAFF
TRBJ1-4,TRBV5-1,CASSSRDKNEKLFF
TRBJ2-5,TRBV6-5,CASSYSNSEETQYF
.,TRBV29-1,CSVAPGVGVYEQYF
TRBJ1-1,TRBV5-4,CASSLTPLTGLDTEAFF
TRBJ2-7,TRBV29-1,CSVPGTGGAFYEQYF
TRBJ1-5,TRBV7-9,CASSTTGNSNQPQHF
TRBJ2-7,TRBV7-9,CASNPSTGDGSYEQYF
TRBJ2-2,TRBV13,CASSSDWTDDTGELFF
TRBJ1-2,TRBV29-1,CSVPDRIYGYTF
TRBJ1-1,TRBV7-8,CASIGTKNTEAFF
TRBJ2-2,TRBV5-6,CASSPDSVTGELFF
TRBJ2-3,TRBV29-1,CSVGRGSTDTQYF
TRBJ2-2,TRBV19,CASSAGTGLTGELFF
TRBJ1-3,TRBV5-1,CASSRGSTGGSGNTIYF
TRBJ1-3,TRBV5-1,CASSPGSTSGNTIYF
TRBJ1-4,TRBV9,CASSTRQGAEKLFF
TRBJ2-3,TRBV7-9,CASSLTGDLWGTQYF
TRBJ1-4,TRBV6-1,CASSVTSHAEKLFF
TRBJ1-1,TRBV5-8,CASRRETEAFF
TRBJ2-3,TRBV7-8,CASSLRGLEAPADTQYF
TRBJ2-1,TRBV27,CASSLTGNNEQFF
TRBJ1-4,TRBV6-1,CASSDCPSLLVDNEKLFF
TRBJ1-1,TRBV30,CAWISGQKAFF
TRBJ2-7,TRBV7-9,CASSYWPAKAGGGEQYF
TRBJ1-5,TRBV2,CASSEGFSGQPQHF
TRBJ1-4,TRBV6-5,CASRQTGVNNEKLFF
TRBJ1-1,TRBV30,CAWSVGFRGYDTEAFF